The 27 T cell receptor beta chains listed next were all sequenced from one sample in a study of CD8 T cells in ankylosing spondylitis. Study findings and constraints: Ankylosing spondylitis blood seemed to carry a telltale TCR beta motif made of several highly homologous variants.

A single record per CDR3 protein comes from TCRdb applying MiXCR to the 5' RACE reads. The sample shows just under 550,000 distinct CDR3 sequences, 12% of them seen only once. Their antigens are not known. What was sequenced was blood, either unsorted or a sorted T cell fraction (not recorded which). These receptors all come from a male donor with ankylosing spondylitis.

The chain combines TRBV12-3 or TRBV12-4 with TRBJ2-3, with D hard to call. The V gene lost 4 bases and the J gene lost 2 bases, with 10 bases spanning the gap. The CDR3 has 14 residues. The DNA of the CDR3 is TGTGCCAGCAGTTCGCCCGAAGTCACAGATACGCAGTATTTT. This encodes CASSSPEVTDTQYF.

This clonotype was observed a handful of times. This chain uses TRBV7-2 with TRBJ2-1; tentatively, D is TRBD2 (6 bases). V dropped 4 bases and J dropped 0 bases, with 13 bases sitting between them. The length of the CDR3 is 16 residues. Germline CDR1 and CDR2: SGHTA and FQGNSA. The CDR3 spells CASSSAGPSSYNEQFF. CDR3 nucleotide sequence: TGTGCCAGCAGCTCCGCGGGACCCAGCTCCTACAATGAGCAGTTCTTC.

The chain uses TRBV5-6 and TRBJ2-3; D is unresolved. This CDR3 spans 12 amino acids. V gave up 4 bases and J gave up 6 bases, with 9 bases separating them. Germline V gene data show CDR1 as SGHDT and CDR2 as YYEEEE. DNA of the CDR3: TGTGCCAGCAGCCCTCTATCGGATACGCAGTATTTT. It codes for CASSPLSDTQYF. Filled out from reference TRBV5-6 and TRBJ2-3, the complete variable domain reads DAGVTQSPTHLIKTRGQQVTLRCSPKSGHDTVSWYQQALGQGPQFIFQYYEEEERQRGNFPDRFSGHQFPNYSSELNVNALLLGDSALYLCASSPLSDTQYFGPGTRLTVL.

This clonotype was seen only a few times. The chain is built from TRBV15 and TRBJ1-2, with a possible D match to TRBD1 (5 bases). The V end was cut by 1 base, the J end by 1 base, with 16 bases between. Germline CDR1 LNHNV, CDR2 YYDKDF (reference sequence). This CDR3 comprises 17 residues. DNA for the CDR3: TGTGCCACCAGCAGAGGTGGTGATAGGGGATATAACTATGGCTACACCTTC. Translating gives CATSRGGDRGYNYGYTF.

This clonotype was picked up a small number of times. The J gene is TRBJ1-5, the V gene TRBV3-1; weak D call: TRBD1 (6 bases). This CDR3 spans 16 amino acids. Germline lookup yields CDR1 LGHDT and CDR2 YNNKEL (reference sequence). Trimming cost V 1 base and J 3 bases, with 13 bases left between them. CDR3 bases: TGTGCCAGCAGCCAAGGCTGGGACAATGCCAATCAGCCCCAGCATTTT. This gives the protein CASSQGWDNANQPQHF.

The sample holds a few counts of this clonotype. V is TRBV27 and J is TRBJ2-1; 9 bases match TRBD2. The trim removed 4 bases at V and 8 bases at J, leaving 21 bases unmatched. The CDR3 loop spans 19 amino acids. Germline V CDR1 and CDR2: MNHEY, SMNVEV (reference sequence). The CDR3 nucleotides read TGTGCCAGCAGTTCCGTCAGTCAGGTGCGGGAGGGTCGGAGGGATGAGCAGTTCTTC. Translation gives CASSSVSQVREGRRDEQFF.

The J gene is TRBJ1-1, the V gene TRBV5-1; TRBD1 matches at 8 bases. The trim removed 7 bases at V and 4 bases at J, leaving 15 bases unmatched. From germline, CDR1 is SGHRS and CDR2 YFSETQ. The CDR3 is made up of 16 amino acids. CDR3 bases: TGCGCCAGCTCCGAGGGGGCAGGGGGCGTTGGCACTGAAGCTTTCTTT. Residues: CASSEGAGGVGTEAFF.

CDR3 protein: CASSTREQPQHF. In DNA form, the CDR3 reads TGTGCCAGTAGTACGAGGGAACAGCCCCAGCATTTT. This chain joins TRBV19 and TRBJ1-5; D uncertain. Germline CDR1 is LNHDA and CDR2 is SQIVND (reference sequence). The V and J ends lost 4 bases and 7 bases respectively, with 8 bases between them. CDR3 length equals 12 residues.

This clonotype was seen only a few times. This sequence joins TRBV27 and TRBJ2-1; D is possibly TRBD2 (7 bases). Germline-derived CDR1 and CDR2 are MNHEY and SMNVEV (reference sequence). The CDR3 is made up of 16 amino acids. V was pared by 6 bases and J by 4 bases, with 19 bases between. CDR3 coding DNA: TGTGCCAGCAGCCTAGCCGGGGGGCCGGGTTACAATGAGCAGTTCTTC. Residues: CASSLAGGPGYNEQFF.

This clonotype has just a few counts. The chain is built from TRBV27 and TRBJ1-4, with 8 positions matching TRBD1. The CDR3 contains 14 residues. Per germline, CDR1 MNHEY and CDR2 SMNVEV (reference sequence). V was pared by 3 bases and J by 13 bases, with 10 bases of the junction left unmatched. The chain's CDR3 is CASSFTGGLDGLFF. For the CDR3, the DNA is TGTGCCAGCAGTTTCACAGGGGGGTTGGATGGACTGTTTTTT.

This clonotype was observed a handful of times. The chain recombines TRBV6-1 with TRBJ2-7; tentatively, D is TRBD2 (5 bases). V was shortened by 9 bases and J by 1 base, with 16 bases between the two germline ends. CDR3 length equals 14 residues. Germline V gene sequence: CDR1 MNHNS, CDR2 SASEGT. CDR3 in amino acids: CASLRDPSSYEQYV. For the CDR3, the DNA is TGTGCCAGTCTTCGGGATCCTTCATCCTACGAGCAGTACGTC.

The CDR3 is CASSLFKGASTDTQYF. For the CDR3, the DNA is TGTGCCAGCAGTTTATTTAAGGGGGCTAGCACAGATACGCAGTATTTT. The chain is built from TRBV27 and TRBJ2-3, with 7 bases aligning to TRBD1. V gave up 1 base and J gave up 0 bases; unmatched junction bases: 4. The germline gives CDR1 MNHEY, CDR2 SMNVEV (reference sequence). The CDR3 has 16 amino acids.

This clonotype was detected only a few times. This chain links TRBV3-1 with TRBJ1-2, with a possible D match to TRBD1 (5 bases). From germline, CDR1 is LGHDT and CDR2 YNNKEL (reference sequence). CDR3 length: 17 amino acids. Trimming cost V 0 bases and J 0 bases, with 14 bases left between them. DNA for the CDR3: TGTGCCAGCAGCCAAGATTTCTCGGGGGAGCCTAACTATGGCTACACCTTC. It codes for CASSQDFSGEPNYGYTF.

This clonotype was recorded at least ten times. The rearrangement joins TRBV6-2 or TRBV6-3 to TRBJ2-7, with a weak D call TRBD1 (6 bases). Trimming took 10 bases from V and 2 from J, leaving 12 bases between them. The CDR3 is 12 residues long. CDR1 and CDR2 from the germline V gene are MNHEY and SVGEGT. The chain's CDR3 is CATADSTYEQYV. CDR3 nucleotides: TGTGCCACCGCGGACAGTACCTACGAGCAGTACGTC.

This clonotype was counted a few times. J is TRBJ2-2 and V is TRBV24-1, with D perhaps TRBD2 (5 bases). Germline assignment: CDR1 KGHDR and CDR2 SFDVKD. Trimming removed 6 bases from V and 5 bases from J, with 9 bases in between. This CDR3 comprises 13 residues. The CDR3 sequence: CATSNERTGELFF. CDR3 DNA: TGTGCCACCAGTAATGAGCGGACCGGGGAGCTGTTTTTT.

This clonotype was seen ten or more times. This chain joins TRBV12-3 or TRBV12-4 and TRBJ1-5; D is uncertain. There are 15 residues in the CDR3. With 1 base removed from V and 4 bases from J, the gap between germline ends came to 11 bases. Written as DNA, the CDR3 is TGTGCCAGCAGTTTAGGGCAGGCTAGGAATCAGCCCCAGCATTTT. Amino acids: CASSLGQARNQPQHF.

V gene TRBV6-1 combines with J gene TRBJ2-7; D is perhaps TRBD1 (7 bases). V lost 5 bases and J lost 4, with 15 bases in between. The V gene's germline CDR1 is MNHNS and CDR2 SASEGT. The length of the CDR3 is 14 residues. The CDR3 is CASSRTEGAYEQYV. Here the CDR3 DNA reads TGTGCCAGCAGTCGAACGGAGGGGGCATACGAGCAGTACGTC.

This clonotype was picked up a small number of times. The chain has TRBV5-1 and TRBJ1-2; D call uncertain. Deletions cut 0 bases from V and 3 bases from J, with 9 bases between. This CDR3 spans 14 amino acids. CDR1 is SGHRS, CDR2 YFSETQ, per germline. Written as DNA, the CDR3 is TGCGCCAGCAGCTTGGGGCCCAACTACTATGGCTACACCTTC. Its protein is CASSLGPNYYGYTF.

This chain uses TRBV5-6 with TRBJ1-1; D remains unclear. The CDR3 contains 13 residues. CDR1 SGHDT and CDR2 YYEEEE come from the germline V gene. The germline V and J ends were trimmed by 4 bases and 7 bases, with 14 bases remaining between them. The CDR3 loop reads CASSRSERIEAFF. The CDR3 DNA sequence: TGTGCCAGCAGCCGGAGTGAGAGAATTGAAGCTTTCTTT. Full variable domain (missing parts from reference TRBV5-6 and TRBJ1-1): DAGVTQSPTHLIKTRGQQVTLRCSPKSGHDTVSWYQQALGQGPQFIFQYYEEEERQRGNFPDRFSGHQFPNYSSELNVNALLLGDSALYLCASSRSERIEAFFGQGTRLTVV.

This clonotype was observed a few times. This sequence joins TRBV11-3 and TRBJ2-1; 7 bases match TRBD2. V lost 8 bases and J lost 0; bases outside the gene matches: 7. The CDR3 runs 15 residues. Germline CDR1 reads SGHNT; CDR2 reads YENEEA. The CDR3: CASAERGFSYNEQFF. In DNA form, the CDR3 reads TGTGCCAGCGCCGAGCGGGGTTTCTCCTACAATGAGCAGTTCTTC. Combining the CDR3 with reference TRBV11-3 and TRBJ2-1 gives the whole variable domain EAGVVQSPRYKIIEKKQPVAFWCNPISGHNTLYWYLQNLGQGPELLIRYENEEAVDDSQLPKDRFSAERLKGVDSTLKIQPAELGDSAVYLCASAERGFSYNEQFFGPGTRLTVL.

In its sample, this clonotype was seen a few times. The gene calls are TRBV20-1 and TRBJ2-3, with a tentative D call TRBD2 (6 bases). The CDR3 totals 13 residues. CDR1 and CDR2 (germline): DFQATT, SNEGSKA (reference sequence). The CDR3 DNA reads TGCAGCACCGTGGGAGGTAGCACAGATACGCAGTATTTT. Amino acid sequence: CSTVGGSTDTQYF.

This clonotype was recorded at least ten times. The CDR3 sequence: CASRFAGAEDTQYF. The CDR3, as DNA: TGTGCCAGTCGCTTTGCAGGGGCCGAGGATACGCAGTATTTT. The rearrangement uses TRBV14 and TRBJ2-3; a possible D gene is TRBD1 (6 bases). CDR3 length equals 14 residues. The V gene's germline CDR1 is SGHDN and CDR2 FVKESK. V was clipped by 9 bases and J by 6 bases, with 19 bases between them.

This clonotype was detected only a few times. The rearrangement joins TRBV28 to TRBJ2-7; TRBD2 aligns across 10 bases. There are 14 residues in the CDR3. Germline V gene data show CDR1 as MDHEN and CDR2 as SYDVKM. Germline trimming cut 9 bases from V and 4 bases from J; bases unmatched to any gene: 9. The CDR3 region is CASTGTSALYEQYV. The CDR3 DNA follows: TGTGCCAGTACCGGGACTAGCGCGCTTTACGAGCAGTACGTC.

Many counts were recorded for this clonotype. CDR3 bases: TGCGCCAGCAGCCAGCGAGAATGGAATGAGCAGTTCTTC. This encodes CASSQREWNEQFF. The rearrangement links TRBV4-1 to TRBJ2-1; D gene ambiguous. V was shortened by 3 bases and J by 7 bases, with 10 bases between the two germline ends. The CDR3 consists of 13 residues. Germline lookup yields CDR1 MGHRA and CDR2 YSYEKL.

The CDR3 coding sequence is TGTGCCAGCAGCATTGGCGTGGCTAGCGGCACAGATACGCAGTATTTT. It codes for CASSIGVASGTDTQYF. The chain has TRBV5-5 and TRBJ2-3; tentatively, D is TRBD2 (6 bases). Germline-derived CDR1 and CDR2 are SGHKS and YYEKEE (reference sequence). This CDR3 is built from 16 residues. V lost 4 bases and J lost 1, with 16 bases in between.

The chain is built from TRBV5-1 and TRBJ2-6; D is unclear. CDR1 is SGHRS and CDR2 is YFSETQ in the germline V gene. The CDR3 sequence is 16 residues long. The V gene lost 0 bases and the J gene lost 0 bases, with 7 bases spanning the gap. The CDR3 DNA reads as TGCGCCAGCAGCTTGGAACCGGGCTCTGGGGCCAACGTCCTGACTTTC. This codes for CASSLEPGSGANVLTF. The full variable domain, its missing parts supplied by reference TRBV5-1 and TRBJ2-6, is KAGVTQTPRYLIKTRGQQVTLSCSPISGHRSVSWYQQTPGQGLQFLFEYFSETQRNKGNFPGRFSGRQFSNSRSEMNVSTLELGDSALYLCASSLEPGSGANVLTFGAGSRLTVL.

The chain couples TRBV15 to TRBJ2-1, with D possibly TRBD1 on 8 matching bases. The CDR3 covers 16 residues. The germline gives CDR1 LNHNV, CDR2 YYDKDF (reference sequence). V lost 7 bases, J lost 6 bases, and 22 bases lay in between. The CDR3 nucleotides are TGTGCCACCATCCTGGGGGGGGACAGGATCGGCAATGAGCAGTTCTTC. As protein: CATILGGDRIGNEQFF. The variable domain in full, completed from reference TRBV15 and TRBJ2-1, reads DAMVIQNPRYQVTQFGKPVTLSCSQTLNHNVMYWYQQKSSQAPKLLFHYYDKDFNNEADTPDNFQSRRPNTSFCFLDIRSPGLGDTAMYLCATILGGDRIGNEQFFGPGTRLTVL.